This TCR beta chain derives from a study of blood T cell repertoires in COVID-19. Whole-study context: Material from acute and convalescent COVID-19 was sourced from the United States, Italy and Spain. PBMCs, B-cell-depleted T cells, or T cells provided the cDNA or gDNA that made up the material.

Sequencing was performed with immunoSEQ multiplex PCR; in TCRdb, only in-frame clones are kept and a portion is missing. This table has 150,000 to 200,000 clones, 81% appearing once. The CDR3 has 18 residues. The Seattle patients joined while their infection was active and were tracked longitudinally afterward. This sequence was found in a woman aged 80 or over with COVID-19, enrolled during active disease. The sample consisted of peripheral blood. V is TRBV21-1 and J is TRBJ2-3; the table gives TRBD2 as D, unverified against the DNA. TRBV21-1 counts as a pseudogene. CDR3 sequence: CASSNSSQRGGQTDTQYF. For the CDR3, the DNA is TGTGCCAGCAGCAATTCCTCTCAGCGGGGGGGCCAAACAGATACGCAGTATTTT.